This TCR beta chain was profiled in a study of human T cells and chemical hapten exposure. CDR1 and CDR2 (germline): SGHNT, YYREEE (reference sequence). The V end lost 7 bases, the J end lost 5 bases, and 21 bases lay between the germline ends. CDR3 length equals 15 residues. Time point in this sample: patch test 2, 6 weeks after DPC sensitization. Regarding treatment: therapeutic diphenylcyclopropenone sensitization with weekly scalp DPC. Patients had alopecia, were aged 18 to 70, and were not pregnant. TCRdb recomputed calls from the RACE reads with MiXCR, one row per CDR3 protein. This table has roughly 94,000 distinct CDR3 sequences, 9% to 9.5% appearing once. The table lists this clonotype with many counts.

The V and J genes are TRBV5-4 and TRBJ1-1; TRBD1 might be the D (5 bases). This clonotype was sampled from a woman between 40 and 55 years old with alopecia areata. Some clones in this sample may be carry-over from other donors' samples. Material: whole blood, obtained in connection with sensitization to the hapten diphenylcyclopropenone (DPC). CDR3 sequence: CASYSGGVSGTEAFF. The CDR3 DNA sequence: TGTGCCAGCTATTCCGGAGGGGTCTCCGGTACTGAAGCTTTCTTT.